The sample holds one count of the clone carrying this T cell receptor beta chain. Its antigen is not known. The sample originates from a study of shared clonotypes between healthy human individuals. Whole-study context: Researchers assigned three CD4 naive, three CD4 memory, two CD8 naive and one CD8 memory plate to each donor. General study points: Relative to their counterparts shared across all four donors, non-shared clonotypes exhibited diminished generation probabilities. For naive CD4 cells, roughly 5% of clonotypes were shared across a few donors.

CD8 cells regarded as naive lacked CD45RO, were positively chosen for CCR7, and omitted terminally differentiated effector memory CD45RA+ cells. Measured with immunoSEQ multiplex PCR; TCRdb has only the in-frame clones, and not every one. This table holds 700,000 to 950,000 clones, roughly 96% found once. The CDR3 loop spans 14 amino acids. V was trimmed by 3 bases and J by 0 bases, leaving 9 bases between them. Germline CDR1 and CDR2: SEHNR and FQNEAQ (reference sequence). The TCR originated in a man aged 30 to 45 in good health. Sequenced material: naive CD8+ T cells sorted from blood. This rearrangement joins TRBV7-9 to TRBJ2-7; D is perhaps TRBD2 (6 bases). The CDR3 DNA follows: TGTGCCAGCAGCTTTGGGGGGATCTCCTACGAGCAGTACTTC. Translated, it gives CASSFGGISYEQYF.